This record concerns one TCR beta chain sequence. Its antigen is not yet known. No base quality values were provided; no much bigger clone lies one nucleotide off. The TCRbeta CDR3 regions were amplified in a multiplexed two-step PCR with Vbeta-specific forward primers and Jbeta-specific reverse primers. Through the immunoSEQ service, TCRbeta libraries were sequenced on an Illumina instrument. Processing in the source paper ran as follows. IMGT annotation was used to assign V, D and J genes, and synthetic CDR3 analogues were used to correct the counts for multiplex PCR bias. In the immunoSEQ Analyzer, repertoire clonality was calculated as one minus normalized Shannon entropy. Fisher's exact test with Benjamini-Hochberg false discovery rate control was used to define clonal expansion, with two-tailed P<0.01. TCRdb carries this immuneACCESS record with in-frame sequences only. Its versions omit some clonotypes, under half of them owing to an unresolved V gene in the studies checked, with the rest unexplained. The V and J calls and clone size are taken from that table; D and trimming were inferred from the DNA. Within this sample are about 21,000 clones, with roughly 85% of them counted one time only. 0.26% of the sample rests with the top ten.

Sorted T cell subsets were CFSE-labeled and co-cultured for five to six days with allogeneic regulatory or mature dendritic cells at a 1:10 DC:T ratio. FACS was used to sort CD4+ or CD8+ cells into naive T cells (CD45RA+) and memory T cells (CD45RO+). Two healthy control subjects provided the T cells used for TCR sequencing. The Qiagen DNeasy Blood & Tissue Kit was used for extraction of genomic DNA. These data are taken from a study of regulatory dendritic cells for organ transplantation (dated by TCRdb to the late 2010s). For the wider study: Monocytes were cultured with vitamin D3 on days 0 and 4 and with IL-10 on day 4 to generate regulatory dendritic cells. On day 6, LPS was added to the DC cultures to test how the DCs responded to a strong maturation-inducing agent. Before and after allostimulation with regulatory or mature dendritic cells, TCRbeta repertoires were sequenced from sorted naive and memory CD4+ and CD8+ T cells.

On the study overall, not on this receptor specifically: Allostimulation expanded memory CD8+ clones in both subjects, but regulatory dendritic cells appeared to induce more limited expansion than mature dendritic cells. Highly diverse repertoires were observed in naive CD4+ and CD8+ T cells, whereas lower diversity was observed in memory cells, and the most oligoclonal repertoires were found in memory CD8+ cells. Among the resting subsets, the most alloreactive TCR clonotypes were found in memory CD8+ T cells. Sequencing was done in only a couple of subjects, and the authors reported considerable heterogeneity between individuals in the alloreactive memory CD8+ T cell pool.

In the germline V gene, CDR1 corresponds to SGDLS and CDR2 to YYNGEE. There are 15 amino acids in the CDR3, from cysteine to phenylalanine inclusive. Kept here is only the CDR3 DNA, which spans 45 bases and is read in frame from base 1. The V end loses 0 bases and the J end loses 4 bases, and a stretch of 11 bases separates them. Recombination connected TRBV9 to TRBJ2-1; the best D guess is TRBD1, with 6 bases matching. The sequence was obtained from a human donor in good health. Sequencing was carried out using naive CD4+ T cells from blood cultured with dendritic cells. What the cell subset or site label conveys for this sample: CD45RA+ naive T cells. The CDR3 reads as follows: CASSVVQGAYNEQFF. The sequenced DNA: TGTGCCAGCAGCGTAGTACAGGGCGCTTACAATGAGCAGTTCTTC.